Following are 25 T cell receptor beta chains from one sample sequenced in a study of sequential checkpoint blockade in melanoma. Some clones are missing from TCRdb's copy, which holds only in-frame ones; the method was immunoSEQ multiplex PCR. The repertoire holds 6,000 or so clones, with around a fifth as singletons. Treatment denoted: randomized to nivolumab then ipilimumab (arm A) or the reverse (arm B). The material was tumor tissue (inferred from file names), obtained from a patient given nivolumab and ipilimumab in sequence. These receptors were taken from a human donor with melanoma.

This clone was counted only a few times. The V and J genes are TRBV28 and TRBJ2-6; D is possibly TRBD1 (6 bases). The CDR3 is 16 residues long. CDR1 and CDR2 (germline): MDHEN, SYDVKM. The V end was cut by 6 bases, the J end by 0 bases, with 12 bases between. The CDR3 protein is CASSSQGYSGANVLTF. The CDR3 coding sequence is TGTGCCAGCAGCTCACAGGGCTACTCTGGGGCCAACGTCCTGACTTTC.

This clone was detected only a few times. The genes are TRBV6-8 and TRBJ2-2; TRBD1 might be the D (6 bases). CDR1 is MNHGY and CDR2 is SAAAGT in the germline V gene. Trimming removed 0 bases at V and 7 bases at J, with 18 bases between. This CDR3 is built from 17 residues. The CDR3 protein is CASSYSQGQLEIGELFF. CDR3 nucleotides: TGTGCCAGCAGTTACTCCCAAGGACAGCTGGAAATCGGGGAGCTGTTTTTT.

This clone was picked up many times. The gene calls are TRBV11-3 and TRBJ1-5; the D is unclear. The CDR3 has 15 residues. V lost 2 bases and J lost 1, with 9 bases in between. The germline gives CDR1 SGHNT, CDR2 YENEEA. CDR3 nucleotides: TGTGCCAGCAGCTTACGTACCGGGAGCAATCAGCCCCAGCATTTT. Its protein is CASSLRTGSNQPQHF. Supplemented by reference TRBV11-3 and TRBJ1-5, the full variable domain reads EAGVVQSPRYKIIEKKQPVAFWCNPISGHNTLYWYLQNLGQGPELLIRYENEEAVDDSQLPKDRFSAERLKGVDSTLKIQPAELGDSAVYLCASSLRTGSNQPQHFGDGTRLSIL.

The chain couples TRBV5-1 to TRBJ1-1; no definite D call. CDR3 size: 18 residues. V was pared by 0 bases and J by 7 bases, with 25 bases between. The V gene's germline CDR1 is SGHRS and CDR2 YFSETQ. The CDR3 coding sequence is TGCGCCAGCAGCTTGGAGTATTCGACACTACCGTTCGGAGGTGAAGCTTTCTTT. As protein: CASSLEYSTLPFGGEAFF.

The V and J genes are TRBV19 and TRBJ2-3; D not certain. V dropped 3 bases and J dropped 6 bases, with 7 bases sitting between them. Germline V gene sequence: CDR1 LNHDA, CDR2 SQIVND (reference sequence). CDR3 size: 12 residues. The CDR3 reads CASSISPDTQYF. DNA of the CDR3: TGTGCCAGTAGTATTAGTCCCGATACGCAGTATTTT. The variable domain in full, completed from reference TRBV19 and TRBJ2-3, reads DGGITQSPKYLFRKEGQNVTLSCEQNLNHDAMYWYRQDPGQGLRLIYYSQIVNDFQKGDIAEGYSVSREKKESFPLTVTSAQKNPTAFYLCASSISPDTQYFGPGTRLTVL.

The V call is TRBV5-1, the J call TRBJ2-3, with D unresolved. The V end lost 0 bases, the J end lost 0 bases, and 8 bases lay between the germline ends. The CDR3 covers 15 residues. The germline V gene has CDR1 SGHRS and CDR2 YFSETQ. The CDR3 sequence is CASSLEAASTDTQYF. CDR3 DNA: TGCGCCAGCAGCTTGGAGGCAGCTAGCACAGATACGCAGTATTTT.

This clone was seen more than once but under ten times. The chain has TRBV11-3 and TRBJ2-7, with 7 nucleotides matching TRBD2. Germline V gene data show CDR1 as SGHNT and CDR2 as YENEEA. The CDR3 length is 15 residues. The junction had 7 bases not matched to a gene; V was cut back by 3 bases and J by 2 bases. DNA of the CDR3: TGTGCCAGCAGCTTTGGGCGGGAGAGCCCCTACGAGCAGTACTTC. Translation: CASSFGRESPYEQYF.

This chain connects TRBV14 to TRBJ1-1, with D hard to call. The germline gives CDR1 SGHDN, CDR2 FVKESK. Trimming pared 1 base from V and 2 bases from J, leaving 5 bases between. The length of the CDR3 is 13 residues. The CDR3 is CASSQGYNTEAFF. The DNA for the CDR3 is TGTGCCAGCAGCCAAGGCTACAACACTGAAGCTTTCTTT.

CDR3 amino acids: CASSLDSSEQQYF. As DNA, the CDR3 is TGCGCCAGCAGCTTGGACTCTAGCGAACAGCAGTACTTC. V is TRBV23-1 and J is TRBJ2-7; tentatively, D is TRBD2 (6 bases). TRBV23-1 is given ORF status, its function remaining uncertain. Trimming cost V 6 bases and J 8 bases, with 17 bases left between them. This CDR3 is 13 amino acids long.

V and J are TRBV5-1 and TRBJ1-4, with TRBD1 as a possible D gene (6 bases). CDR3 length: 14 residues. Germline CDR1 SGHRS, CDR2 YFSETQ. V dropped 4 bases and J dropped 10 bases, with 17 bases sitting between them. The CDR3 loop is CASSPGQIKLKLFF. Here the CDR3 DNA reads TGCGCCAGCAGCCCCGGACAGATAAAGCTAAAACTGTTTTTT.

Within the sample, this clone is medium-sized. This rearrangement joins TRBV11-3 to TRBJ1-2; D gene ambiguous. The CDR3 consists of 15 residues. The V and J ends lost 5 bases and 1 base respectively, with 14 bases between them. Germline CDR1 SGHNT, CDR2 YENEEA. The DNA of the CDR3 is TGTGCCAGCAGCCGAGGAGGAGGGATTAACTATGGCTACACCTTC. It is translated as CASSRGGGINYGYTF.

The chain couples TRBV6-8 to TRBJ2-7; D call uncertain. Per germline, CDR1 MNHGY and CDR2 SAAAGT. V was shortened by 6 bases and J by 6 bases, with 21 bases between the two germline ends. The CDR3 runs 15 residues. CDR3 residues: CASSPKEDISGEQYF. As DNA, the CDR3 is TGTGCCAGCAGCCCCAAAGAGGATATCTCTGGCGAGCAGTACTTC.

This clone was counted only a few times. The V gene is TRBV28, the J gene TRBJ2-7; 10 nucleotides align to TRBD1. CDR3 length equals 15 residues. The V gene end was trimmed by 4 bases and the J gene end by 1 base; junction bases not matched to a gene: 4. CDR1 and CDR2 (germline): MDHEN, SYDVKM. CDR3 residues: CASSYGQGGSYEQYF. CDR3 DNA: TGTGCCAGCAGTTACGGACAGGGGGGGTCCTACGAGCAGTACTTC.

This clone appeared many times. This chain connects TRBV11-3 to TRBJ2-2; D might be TRBD1 (6 bases). The CDR3 covers 14 residues. V shed 3 bases and J shed 3 bases, with 8 bases lying between them. Germline V gives CDR1 SGHNT, CDR2 YENEEA. CDR3 residues: CASSFRGYTGELFF. For the CDR3, the DNA is TGTGCCAGCAGCTTCAGGGGATACACCGGGGAGCTGTTTTTT.

This clone is labeled as medium-sized (0.01 to 0.1%). The chain is built from TRBV6-8 and TRBJ2-5; D is unresolved. The germline V and J ends were trimmed by 5 bases and 2 bases, with 12 bases remaining between them. Per the germline V gene, CDR1 is MNHGY and CDR2 is SAAAGT. The CDR3 is 14 residues long. CDR3 sequence reads: CASSLGRPQETQYF. CDR3 nucleotide sequence: TGTGCCAGCAGTCTAGGACGGCCACAAGAGACCCAGTACTTC.

This clone has at least ten counts. The gene calls are TRBV11-3 and TRBJ2-3; tentative D call: TRBD2 (6 bases). With 6 bases removed from V and 3 bases from J, the gap between germline ends came to 16 bases. Germline V gives CDR1 SGHNT, CDR2 YENEEA. This CDR3 region has 15 residues. CDR3: CASSPSRGRTDTQYF. The DNA for the CDR3 is TGTGCCAGCAGTCCTTCTCGTGGGAGGACAGATACGCAGTATTTT.

This chain connects TRBV18 to TRBJ2-1; unclear D gene. Trimming took off 4 bases at V and 0 bases at J, with 4 bases between the two ends. The CDR3 length is 13 residues. In germline, CDR1 is KGHSH, CDR2 LQKENI. The CDR3 sequence: CASSRSSYNEQFF. The CDR3 DNA reads as TGTGCCAGCTCACGGAGCTCCTACAATGAGCAGTTCTTC.

A few counts support this clone. The V and J genes are TRBV6-8 and TRBJ1-1; unclear D gene. This CDR3 spans 13 amino acids. Deletions cut 5 bases from V and 1 base from J, with 8 bases between. Germline CDR1 MNHGY, CDR2 SAAAGT. CDR3 in amino acids: CASSPNKNTEAFF. CDR3 coding DNA: TGTGCCAGCAGTCCCAATAAGAACACTGAAGCTTTCTTT.

Relative to its sample, this clone is medium-sized. This chain joins TRBV11-3 and TRBJ2-2; 7 nucleotides line up with TRBD2. V lost 5 bases to trimming and J lost 1 base; unmatched junction nucleotides: 7. This CDR3 has 16 residues. Germline CDR1 SGHNT, CDR2 YENEEA. The CDR3 sequence is CASSRSGAENTGELFF. In DNA form, the CDR3 reads TGTGCCAGCAGCCGAAGCGGGGCGGAGAACACCGGGGAGCTGTTTTTT.

By frequency in the sample, this clone is large. V and J are TRBV19 and TRBJ2-1, with 10 bases lining up with TRBD2. From germline, CDR1 is LNHDA and CDR2 SQIVND (reference sequence). The CDR3 consists of 19 residues. Unmatched junction bases numbered 13, after V lost 5 bases and J lost 0 bases. CDR3 sequence: CASSPGGGLARSSYNEQFF. As DNA, the CDR3 is TGTGCCAGTAGTCCTGGGGGGGGACTAGCGCGCAGCTCCTACAATGAGCAGTTCTTC.

The V and J genes are TRBV25-1 and TRBJ1-2; D is unresolved. The V gene's germline CDR1 is MGHDK and CDR2 SYGVNS. The ends were cut back, 4 bases at V and 4 bases at J, with 7 bases in the middle. The CDR3 contains 12 residues. The CDR3 loop is CASSGGFYGYTF. CDR3 in DNA: TGTGCCAGCAGTGGAGGGTTCTATGGCTACACCTTC.

This clone was recorded many times. This rearrangement joins TRBV7-6 to TRBJ2-2, with 9 nucleotides matching TRBD2. CDR3 length equals 15 residues. Germline V CDR1 and CDR2: SGHVS, FNYEAQ. V trimming: 8 bases; J trimming: 4 bases; junction bases outside the gene matches: 8. The CDR3 region is CASSGAGGVTGELFF. DNA for the CDR3: TGTGCCAGCTCGGGTGCGGGAGGGGTCACCGGGGAGCTGTTTTTT.

This clone is categorized as medium-sized. V gene TRBV29-1 combines with J gene TRBJ1-2; a weak D match, TRBD1 (6 bases). Trimming stripped 6 bases from V and 3 bases from J, with 17 bases between. The germline gives CDR1 SQVTM, CDR2 ANQGSEA. The CDR3 is 14 residues long. DNA for the CDR3: TGCAGCGTGAGGGAGGGTCGGGGGCACTATGGCTACACCTTC. Encoded protein: CSVREGRGHYGYTF. Based on the CDR3 plus reference TRBV29-1 and TRBJ1-2, the full variable domain is SAVISQKPSRDICQRGTSLTIQCQVDSQVTMMFWYRQQPGQSLTLIATANQGSEATYESGFVIDKFPISRPNLTFSTLTVSNMSPEDSSIYLCSVREGRGHYGYTFGSGTRLTVV.

V gene TRBV5-1 combines with J gene TRBJ1-5; 8 bases fit TRBD1. The CDR3 runs 15 residues. The junction had 8 bases not matched to a gene; V was cut back by 3 bases and J by 6 bases. Germline V CDR1 and CDR2: SGHRS, YFSETQ. The DNA of the CDR3 is TGCGCCAGCAGCTGGGCAGGGGGCGAGGGTCAGCCCCAGCATTTT. As protein: CASSWAGGEGQPQHF.

This clone was recorded many times. This rearrangement joins TRBV11-3 to TRBJ2-5, with D possibly matching TRBD1 (6 bases). CDR3 length: 15 amino acids. Germline V CDR1 and CDR2: SGHNT, YENEEA. V was trimmed by 5 bases and J by 5 bases, leaving 18 bases between them. In DNA, the CDR3 is TGTGCCAGCAGCCAGACGACAGGATATGGGGAGACCCAGTACTTC. Translation gives CASSQTTGYGETQYF. The full variable domain, its missing parts supplied by reference TRBV11-3 and TRBJ2-5, is EAGVVQSPRYKIIEKKQPVAFWCNPISGHNTLYWYLQNLGQGPELLIRYENEEAVDDSQLPKDRFSAERLKGVDSTLKIQPAELGDSAVYLCASSQTTGYGETQYFGPGTRLLVL.